The next 27 T cell receptor beta chains were all read from a single sample in a study of cytomegalovirus exposure and HLA in healthy donors. With 60 Vbeta and 13 Jbeta primers, the PCR was carried out. TCRdb keeps only in-frame clones here, not all; method: immunoSEQ multiplex PCR. This sample has some 97,000 clones, with under 80% found just once. Sequenced material: PBMCs. The receptors originated from a woman in her forties or fifties in good health and CMV-seropositive.

CDR3 nucleotides: TGTGCCAGTAGTGTGGGGGGGGGACCAGATACGCAGTATTTT. This gives the protein CASSVGGGPDTQYF. The J gene is TRBJ2-3, the V gene TRBV19; 7 nucleotides line up with TRBD2. Germline V CDR1 and CDR2: LNHDA, SQIVND (reference sequence). The CDR3 length is 14 residues. The V and J ends lost 5 bases and 4 bases, in that order; junction bases with no gene match: 6. The complete variable domain, with remaining parts taken from reference TRBV19 and TRBJ2-3, reads DGGITQSPKYLFRKEGQNVTLSCEQNLNHDAMYWYRQDPGQGLRLIYYSQIVNDFQKGDIAEGYSVSREKKESFPLTVTSAQKNPTAFYLCASSVGGGPDTQYFGPGTRLTVL.

The V gene is TRBV29-1, the J gene TRBJ2-7; TRBD2 aligns across 12 bases. In germline, CDR1 is SQVTM, CDR2 ANQGSEA. Trimming cost V 5 bases and J 4 bases; bases outside gene matches: 3. This CDR3 contains 13 residues. For the CDR3, the DNA is TGCAGCGTTCCGGGACTAGCGGGTTACGAGCAGTACTTC. Protein: CSVPGLAGYEQYF.

The rearrangement joins TRBV5-4 to TRBJ1-2, with TRBD1 matching 7 bases. V was clipped by 4 bases and J by 6 bases; unmatched bases: 9. The CDR3 loop spans 14 amino acids. CDR1 and CDR2 (germline): SGHNT, YYREEE (reference sequence). The CDR3 nucleotides read TGTGCCAGCAGCCCCAATGCGCAGGGGGATGGCTACACCTTC. Translated: CASSPNAQGDGYTF.

V usage is TRBV5-1 and J usage is TRBJ2-1; 9 bases fit TRBD2. V lost 4 bases, J lost 8 bases, and 10 bases stayed unmatched. The CDR3 is 15 residues long. Germline CDR1 and CDR2: SGHRS and YFSETQ. The CDR3 DNA reads as TGCGCCAGCAGCGAGGGACTAGCCCGTCGGTATGAGCAGTTCTTC. Translated, it gives CASSEGLARRYEQFF.

The chain carries TRBV6-5 and TRBJ2-7; D is possibly TRBD1 (6 bases). Trimming left V 1 base short and J 3 bases short, with 16 bases between. The CDR3 contains 16 residues. From germline, CDR1 is MNHEY and CDR2 SVGAGI. The CDR3 is CASSYYGPSRGYEQYF. CDR3 in DNA: TGTGCCAGCAGTTACTATGGGCCTTCCAGGGGCTACGAGCAGTACTTC.

A single count supports this clone. The chain is built from TRBV27 and TRBJ2-7; D is ambiguous. V gave up 5 bases and J gave up 4 bases, with 12 bases separating them. The CDR3 spans 13 residues. The germline V gene encodes CDR1 MNHEY and CDR2 SMNVEV (reference sequence). CDR3 DNA: TGTGCCAGCAGTAGAGACTGGAATTACGAGCAGTACTTC. Amino acids: CASSRDWNYEQYF.

The V gene is TRBV5-1, the J gene TRBJ1-5, with D hard to call. The CDR3 totals 15 residues. Trimming took 0 bases from V and 2 from J, leaving 9 bases between them. Germline lookup yields CDR1 SGHRS and CDR2 YFSETQ. The CDR3 reads CASSLDSFGNQPQHF. The CDR3 DNA follows: TGCGCCAGCAGCTTGGACAGTTTTGGCAATCAGCCCCAGCATTTT.

The rearrangement links TRBV10-3 to TRBJ1-2; tentative D call: TRBD1 (6 bases). CDR1 is ENHRY, CDR2 SYGVKD, per germline. The CDR3 has 16 residues. V lost 8 bases, J lost 4 bases, and 23 bases lay in between. CDR3 DNA sequence: TGTGCCATCGCCGAGGGGGAATCCGGGAATGGCTATGGCTACACCTTC. Its translation is CAIAEGESGNGYGYTF.

The J gene is TRBJ1-1, the V gene TRBV30; a possible D gene is TRBD1 (6 bases). This CDR3 region has 15 residues. V gave up 0 bases and J gave up 2 bases, with 13 bases separating them. Germline CDR1 and CDR2: GTSNPN and SVGIG (reference sequence). CDR3 sequence reads: CAWSVPGQLNTEAFF. The CDR3 region has the DNA TGTGCCTGGAGTGTACCTGGACAGTTAAACACTGAAGCTTTCTTT.

There are a few counts of this clone. The chain has TRBV18 and TRBJ2-2; 8 bases agree with TRBD2. The germline V gene encodes CDR1 KGHSH and CDR2 LQKENI. This CDR3 contains 15 residues. Trimming took 6 bases from V and 5 from J; bases not matched to a gene: 8. The CDR3 loop reads CASSIERGWTGELFF. For the CDR3, the DNA is TGTGCCAGCTCGATCGAGCGGGGGTGGACCGGGGAGCTGTTTTTT.

The rearrangement uses TRBV27 and TRBJ2-2; maybe TRBD1 (5 bases). The CDR3 has 16 amino acids. The germline V and J ends were trimmed by 3 bases and 1 base, with 12 bases remaining between them. Germline CDR1 and CDR2: MNHEY and SMNVEV (reference sequence). This CDR3 reads CASSFWQGLNTGELFF. CDR3 nucleotide sequence: TGTGCCAGCAGTTTCTGGCAGGGCCTGAACACCGGGGAGCTGTTTTTT.

This rearrangement joins TRBV5-1 to TRBJ2-5; tentative D call: TRBD2 (7 bases). Looked up from germline, CDR1 is SGHRS and CDR2 is YFSETQ. Trimming pared 2 bases from V and 5 bases from J, leaving 13 bases between. The CDR3 is 14 amino acids. DNA for the CDR3: TGCGCCAGCAGCTTAGGGGGGGAGAAGGAGACCCAGTACTTC. Amino acid sequence: CASSLGGEKETQYF.

There are a few counts of this clone. The rearrangement uses TRBV27 and TRBJ1-1; D might be TRBD1 (5 bases). The germline CDR1 and CDR2 sequences are MNHEY and SMNVEV (reference sequence). V gave up 3 bases and J gave up 0 bases, with 17 bases separating them. The CDR3 totals 17 residues. CDR3 protein: CASSLTAPPFMNTEAFF. CDR3 in DNA: TGTGCCAGCAGTTTGACAGCTCCTCCTTTCATGAACACTGAAGCTTTCTTT.

The rearrangement uses TRBV5-1 and TRBJ2-1; 8 bases agree with TRBD1. The V gene's germline CDR1 is SGHRS and CDR2 YFSETQ. The ends lost 5 bases at V and 8 bases at J; junction bases unmatched: 12. This CDR3 has 15 amino acids. CDR3 protein: CASRSSQGAIDEQFF. CDR3 coding DNA: TGCGCCAGCAGATCTAGCCAGGGGGCAATCGATGAGCAGTTCTTC. The full variable domain, completed using reference TRBV5-1 and TRBJ2-1, is KAGVTQTPRYLIKTRGQQVTLSCSPISGHRSVSWYQQTPGQGLQFLFEYFSETQRNKGNFPGRFSGRQFSNSRSEMNVSTLELGDSALYLCASRSSQGAIDEQFFGPGTRLTVL.

The rearrangement joins TRBV5-1 to TRBJ2-5, with 10 nucleotides matching TRBD1. The J call may be incorrect, as the DNA end agrees better with TRBJ2-7. CDR3 length: 17 residues. Germline CDR1 SGHRS, CDR2 YFSETQ. This CDR3 is CASSLTVSRDRGNEQYF. The DNA of the CDR3 is TGCGCCAGCAGCCTTACCGTTAGCCGGGACAGGGGTAACGAGCAGTACTTC.

This clone appeared once. The rearrangement links TRBV7-9 to TRBJ2-7; TRBD1 aligns across 7 bases. The CDR3 runs to 16 residues. Germline loops: CDR1 SEHNR, CDR2 FQNEAQ (reference sequence). With 2 bases clipped from V and 0 bases from J, the junction kept 7 bases outside the gene matches. CDR3: CASSLIATGNSYEQYF. The CDR3 DNA reads TGTGCCAGCAGCTTAATCGCGACAGGGAACTCCTACGAGCAGTACTTC.

V is TRBV11-2 and J is TRBJ1-2, with a possible D match to TRBD1 (6 bases). In germline, CDR1 is SGHAT, CDR2 FQNNGV. V lost 1 base and J 7 bases, leaving 16 bases between the germline ends. The CDR3 sequence is 15 residues long. The CDR3 reads CASSLGRAGVLGYTF. CDR3 DNA sequence: TGTGCCAGCAGCTTAGGTCGGGCAGGGGTTCTTGGCTACACCTTC.

The chain couples TRBV6-1 to TRBJ1-2; 8 bases agree with TRBD1. The germline CDR1 and CDR2 sequences are MNHNS and SASEGT. The CDR3 length is 16 residues. V shed 0 bases, J shed 5 bases, and the junction held 8 bases outside the gene matches. The chain's CDR3 is CASSEAMGTGTYGYTF. The DNA for the CDR3 is TGTGCCAGCAGTGAAGCGATGGGGACAGGAACTTATGGCTACACCTTC.

This sequence joins TRBV9 and TRBJ1-1; D is unresolved. CDR3 length: 15 residues. Trimming shortened V by 1 base and J by 8 bases, and 18 bases separated the two germline ends. Germline loops: CDR1 SGDLS, CDR2 YYNGEE. CDR3 DNA: TGTGCCAGCAGCGTAACCTGGGAGCTAAAGCGAGAAGCTTTCTTT. This gives the protein CASSVTWELKREAFF.

The genes are TRBV25-1 and TRBJ1-2; no reliable D call. This CDR3 has 18 residues. In germline, CDR1 is MGHDK, CDR2 SYGVNS. V shed 1 base and J shed 3 bases, with 21 bases lying between them. Here the CDR3 DNA reads TGTGCCAGCAGTGAATGGGAGATAGACACCCCATTTGACTATGGCTACACCTTC. Protein: CASSEWEIDTPFDYGYTF.

This clone was observed a handful of times. The V call is TRBV5-5, the J call TRBJ1-6; D might be TRBD1 (6 bases). CDR3 size: 16 residues. Trimming removed 2 bases from V and 1 base from J, with 10 bases in between. Germline assignment: CDR1 SGHKS and CDR2 YYEKEE (reference sequence). The CDR3 region is CASSFRGPSYNSPLHF. CDR3 bases: TGTGCCAGCAGCTTCAGGGGACCATCCTATAATTCACCCCTCCACTTT.

The V call is TRBV4-1, the J call TRBJ2-3, with a weak D call TRBD1 (5 bases). Germline V CDR1 and CDR2: MGHRA, YSYEKL. CDR3 size: 16 residues. V dropped 3 bases and J dropped 2 bases, with 15 bases sitting between them. The CDR3 sequence is CASSQYLGAITDTQYF. CDR3 nucleotides: TGCGCCAGCAGCCAGTACCTTGGGGCGATCACAGATACGCAGTATTTT.

This clone appeared a few times. The genes are TRBV2 and TRBJ1-2; D gene unclear. The CDR3 extends over 11 amino acids. Germline-derived CDR1 and CDR2 are SNHLY and FYNNEI. The V end was cut by 4 bases, the J end by 7 bases, with 7 bases between. In DNA form, the CDR3 reads TGTGCCAGCAGTGGAAACAGTGGCTACACCTTC. Amino acid sequence: CASSGNSGYTF. Based on the CDR3 plus reference TRBV2 and TRBJ1-2, the full variable domain is EPEVTQTPSHQVTQMGQEVILRCVPISNHLYFYWYRQILGQKVEFLVSFYNNEISEKSEIFDDQFSVERPDGSNFTLKIRSTKLEDSAMYFCASSGNSGYTFGSGTRLTVV.

The rearrangement uses TRBV20-1 and TRBJ1-2; D not certain. Trimming removed 0 bases at V and 14 bases at J, with 13 bases between. In germline, CDR1 is DFQATT, CDR2 SNEGSKA (reference sequence). This CDR3 region has 11 residues. The DNA of the CDR3 is TGCAGTGCTAGAGATCAAACCGCAGCGACCTTC. The encoded protein is CSARDQTAATF.

DNA for the CDR3: TGCGCCAGCAGCTCGCTAACAGGGTCGGTCAAAACGCTTGAGCAGTTCTTC. The encoded protein is CASSSLTGSVKTLEQFF. This chain joins TRBV5-1 and TRBJ2-1; possibly TRBD1 for D (6 bases). This CDR3 has 17 amino acids. With 3 bases removed from V and 9 bases from J, the gap between germline ends came to 25 bases. Looked up from germline, CDR1 is SGHRS and CDR2 is YFSETQ.

This clone was seen a handful of times. The gene calls are TRBV15 and TRBJ2-5, with D uncertain. Germline-derived CDR1 and CDR2 are LNHNV and YYDKDF (reference sequence). The V end was cut by 0 bases, the J end by 1 base, with 12 bases between. The CDR3 sequence is 16 residues long. CDR3 protein: CATSRDPRRIQETQYF. Here the CDR3 DNA reads TGTGCCACCAGCAGAGATCCGCGGCGGATCCAAGAGACCCAGTACTTC.

A word on this clone: One junction end disagrees with the germline gene, perhaps due to a read error. The rearrangement uses TRBV5-1 and TRBJ1-4, with D unclear. The CDR3 spans 15 residues. Germline V gene sequence: CDR1 SGHRS, CDR2 YFSETQ. The CDR3 loop reads CASSLLRAEGEKLFF. CDR3 DNA sequence: TGCGCTAGCAGCTTGCTCCGGGCAGAGGGAGAAAAACTGTTTTTT. Complete variable domain (other parts from reference TRBV5-1 and TRBJ1-4): KAGVTQTPRYLIKTRGQQVTLSCSPISGHRSVSWYQQTPGQGLQFLFEYFSETQRNKGNFPGRFSGRQFSNSRSEMNVSTLELGDSALYLCASSLLRAEGEKLFFGSGTQLSVL.